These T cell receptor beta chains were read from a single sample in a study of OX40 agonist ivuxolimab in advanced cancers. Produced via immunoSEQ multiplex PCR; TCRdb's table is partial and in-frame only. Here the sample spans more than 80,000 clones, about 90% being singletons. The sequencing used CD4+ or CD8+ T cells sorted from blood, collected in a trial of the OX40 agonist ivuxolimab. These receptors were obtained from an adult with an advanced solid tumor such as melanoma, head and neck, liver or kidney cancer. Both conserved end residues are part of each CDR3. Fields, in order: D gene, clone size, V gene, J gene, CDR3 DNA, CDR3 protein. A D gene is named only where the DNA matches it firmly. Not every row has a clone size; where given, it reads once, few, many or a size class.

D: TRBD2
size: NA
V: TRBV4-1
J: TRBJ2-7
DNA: TGCGCCAGCAGCCAAGATGGGGCGGGAGGGCCTAACGAGCAGTACTTC
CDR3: CASSQDGAGGPNEQYF

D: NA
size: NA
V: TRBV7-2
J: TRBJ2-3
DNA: TGTGCCAGCAGCTTAGCCGGGCAGATTAGCACAGATACGCAGTATTTT
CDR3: CASSLAGQISTDTQYF

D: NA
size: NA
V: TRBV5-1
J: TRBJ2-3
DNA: TGCGCCAGCAGCCCCCGGGACCCCGATTCTCCCACAGATACGCAGTATTTT
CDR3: CASSPRDPDSPTDTQYF

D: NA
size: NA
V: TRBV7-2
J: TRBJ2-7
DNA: TGTGCCAGCGACCTTTTGGGGGGATCCGGCGAGCAGTACTTC
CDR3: CASDLLGGSGEQYF

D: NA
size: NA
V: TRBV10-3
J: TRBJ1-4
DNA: TGTGCCATCAGTGAGTGGGGGGATGAAAAACTGTTTTTT
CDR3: CAISEWGDEKLFF

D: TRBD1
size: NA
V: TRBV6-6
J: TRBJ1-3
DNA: TGTGCCAGCAGTTACGGGACAGGGTCTGGAAACACCATATATTTT
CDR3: CASSYGTGSGNTIYF

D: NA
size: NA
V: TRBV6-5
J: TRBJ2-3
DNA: TGTGCCAGCACCTTCTTCGATACGCAGTATTTT
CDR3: CASTFFDTQYF

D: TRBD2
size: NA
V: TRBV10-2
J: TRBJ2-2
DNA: TGCGCCAGCCGGGTAGGGACTAGCGGGAGTTCCGGGGAGCTGTTTTTT
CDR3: CASRVGTSGSSGELFF

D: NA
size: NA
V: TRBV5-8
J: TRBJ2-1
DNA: TGTGCCAGCAGCTTGGATAGGGCAAGTATCCATGAGCAGTTCTTC
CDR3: CASSLDRASIHEQFF

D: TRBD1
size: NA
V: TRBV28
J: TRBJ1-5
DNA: TGTGCCAGCAACCAGGGGGTAGGAAGCAATCAGCCCCAGCATTTT
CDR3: CASNQGVGSNQPQHF

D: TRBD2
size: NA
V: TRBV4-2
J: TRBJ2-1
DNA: TGTGCCAGCAGCCAAGGACTAGCGAAATACAATGAGCAGTTCTTC
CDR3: CASSQGLAKYNEQFF

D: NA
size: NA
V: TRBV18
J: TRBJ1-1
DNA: TGTGCCAGCTCACTAGAGCAGGGGACTGAAGCTTTCTTT
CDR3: CASSLEQGTEAFF

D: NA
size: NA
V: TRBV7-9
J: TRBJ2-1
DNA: TGTGCCAGCAGCTTAAAGGTGGGGGGCTTTGAGCAGTTCTTC
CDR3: CASSLKVGGFEQFF

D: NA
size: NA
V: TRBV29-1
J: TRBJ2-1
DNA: TGCAGCGTTGCTGGGTGGGATGGTGAGCAGTTCTTC
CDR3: CSVAGWDGEQFF

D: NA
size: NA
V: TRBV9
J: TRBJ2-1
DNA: TGTGCCAGCACCGTCCGGGGCCCGGACAATGAGCAGTTCTTC
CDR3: CASTVRGPDNEQFF

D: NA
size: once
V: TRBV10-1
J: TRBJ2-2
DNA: TGCGCCAGCAGCCGGACAGCAACCGGGGAGCTGTTTTTT
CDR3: CASSRTATGELFF

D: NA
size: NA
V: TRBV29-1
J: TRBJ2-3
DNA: TGCAGCGTTGCTCGAGAGCAGCAGCCAAATACGCAGTATTTT
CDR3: CSVAREQQPNTQYF

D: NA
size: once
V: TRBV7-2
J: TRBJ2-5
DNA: TGTGCCAGCAGCTTATCTATGGGGTCGAAAGAGACCCAGTACTTC
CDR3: CASSLSMGSKETQYF

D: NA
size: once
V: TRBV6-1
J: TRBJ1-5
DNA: TGTGCCAGCAGTGACTGGCAGAGCAATCAGCCCCAGCATTTT
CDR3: CASSDWQSNQPQHF

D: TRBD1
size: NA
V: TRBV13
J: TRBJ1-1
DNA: TGTGCCAGCAGCTCCTGGACAGGGGGCACTGAAGCTTTCTTT
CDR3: CASSSWTGGTEAFF

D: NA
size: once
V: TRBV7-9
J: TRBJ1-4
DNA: TGTGCCAGCAGCTTAGTGGCCAGCGAGGAAAAACTGTTTTTT
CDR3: CASSLVASEEKLFF

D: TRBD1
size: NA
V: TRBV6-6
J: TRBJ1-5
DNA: TGTGCCAGCAGTTACGACAGGGTAAGCAATCAGCCCCAGCATTTT
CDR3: CASSYDRVSNQPQHF

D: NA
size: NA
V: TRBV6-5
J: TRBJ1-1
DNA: TGTGCCAGTTTATCCCCACAGGGCAGCACTGAAGCTTTCTTT
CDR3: CASLSPQGSTEAFF

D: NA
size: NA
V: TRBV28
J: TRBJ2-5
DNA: TGTGCCAGCAGCGTCGGAGGGGGGTTACAAGAGACCCAGTACTTC
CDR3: CASSVGGGLQETQYF

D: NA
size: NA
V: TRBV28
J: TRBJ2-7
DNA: TGTGCCAGCAGAACACAAACCGGGTCCTCCTACGAGCAGTACTTC
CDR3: CASRTQTGSSYEQYF

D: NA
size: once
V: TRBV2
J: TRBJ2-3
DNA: TGTGCCAGCAGTGATCGCGGATATAGCACAGATACGCAGTATTTT
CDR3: CASSDRGYSTDTQYF

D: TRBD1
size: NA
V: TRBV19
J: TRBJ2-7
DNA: TGTGCCAGTAAGGCAGGGGGTGAGTACTCCTACGAGCAGTACTTC
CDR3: CASKAGGEYSYEQYF

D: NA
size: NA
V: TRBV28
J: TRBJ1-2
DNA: TGTGCCAGCAAAAAAGGTATTAACTATGGCTACACCTTC
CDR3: CASKKGINYGYTF

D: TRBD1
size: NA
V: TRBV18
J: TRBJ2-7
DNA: TGTGCCAGCTCACCTGACAGGGTAACGAACGAGCAGTACTTC
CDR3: CASSPDRVTNEQYF

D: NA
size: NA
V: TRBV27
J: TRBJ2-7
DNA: TGTGCCAGCAGTCGACGGACAGCAGCCGAGCAGTACTTC
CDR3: CASSRRTAAEQYF

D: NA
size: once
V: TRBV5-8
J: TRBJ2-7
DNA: TGTGCCAGCAGCTGGTTGCAGGGGAGTTCCTACGAGCAGTACTTC
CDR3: CASSWLQGSSYEQYF

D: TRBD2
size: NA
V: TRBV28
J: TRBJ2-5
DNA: TGTGCCAGCAGCCGCGGACTAGCGGGGATAGGGGACCAGTACTTC
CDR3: CASSRGLAGIGDQYF

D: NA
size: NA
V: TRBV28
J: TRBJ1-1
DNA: TGTGCCAGCAGTTCCGGGTGGGCTGAAGCTTTCTTT
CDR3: CASSSGWAEAFF

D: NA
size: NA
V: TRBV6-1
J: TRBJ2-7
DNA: TGTGCCAGCAGTGAATTTCCCCCCTCTGAGGGATCGGGTGAGCAGTACTTC
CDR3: CASSEFPPSEGSGEQYF

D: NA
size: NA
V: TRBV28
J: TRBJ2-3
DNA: TGTGCCAGCAGTAGCCAATTGGGCTCTGTGGATACGCAGTATTTT
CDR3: CASSSQLGSVDTQYF

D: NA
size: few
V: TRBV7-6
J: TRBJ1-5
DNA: TGTGCCAGCAGTGATAGCAATCAGCCCCAGCATTTT
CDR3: CASSDSNQPQHF

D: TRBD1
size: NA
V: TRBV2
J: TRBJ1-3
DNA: TGTGCCAGCAGTGTACAGGGGGCGAGCGGAAACACCATATATTTT
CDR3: CASSVQGASGNTIYF

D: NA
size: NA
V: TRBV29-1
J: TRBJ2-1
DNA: TGCAGCGTTGTTCCCGCGGGTAATGAGCAGTTCTTC
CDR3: CSVVPAGNEQFF

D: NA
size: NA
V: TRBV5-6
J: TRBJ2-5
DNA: TGTGCCAGCAGGGAGGGCGGAGAGACCCAGTACTTC
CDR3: CASREGGETQYF

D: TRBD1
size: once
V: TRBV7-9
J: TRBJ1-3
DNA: TGTGCCAGCAGCTTCCCATTGAGGACAGGGATGGACCAAAACACCATATATTTT
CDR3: CASSFPLRTGMDQNTIYF

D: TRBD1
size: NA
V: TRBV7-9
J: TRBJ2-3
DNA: TGTGCCAGCAGCCCCAGGGGGCCAGATACGCAGTATTTT
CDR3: CASSPRGPDTQYF

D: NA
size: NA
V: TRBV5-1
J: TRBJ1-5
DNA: TGCGCCAGCAGTTTGTGGGGGGCGGATCAGCCCCAGCATTTT
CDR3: CASSLWGADQPQHF

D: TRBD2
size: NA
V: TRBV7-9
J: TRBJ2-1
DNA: TGTGCCAGCAGCTTCACTAGCGGGAGTGATGAGCAGTTCTTC
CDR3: CASSFTSGSDEQFF

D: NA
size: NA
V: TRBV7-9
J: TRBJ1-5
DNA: TGTGCCAGCAGCCAAGAACTAACAGGGCTGCGGGATCAGCCCCAGCATTTT
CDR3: CASSQELTGLRDQPQHF

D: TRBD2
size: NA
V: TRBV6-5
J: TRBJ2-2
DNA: TGTGCCAGCAGCTTAGCGGGAGCGAACACCGGGGAGCTGTTTTTT
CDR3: CASSLAGANTGELFF

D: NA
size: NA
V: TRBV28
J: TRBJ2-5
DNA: TGTGCCAGCAGTTTAGTGGGGGGAGGATTCCAAGAGACCCAGTACTTC
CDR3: CASSLVGGGFQETQYF

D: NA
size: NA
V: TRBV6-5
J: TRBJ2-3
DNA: TGTGCCAGCAGTTACTCCGGCGGCACAGATACGCAGTATTTT
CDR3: CASSYSGGTDTQYF

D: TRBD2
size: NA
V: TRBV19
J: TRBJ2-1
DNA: TGTGCCAGTAGTACCCGGGTAGCGGGAGTTGAGCAGTTCTTC
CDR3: CASSTRVAGVEQFF

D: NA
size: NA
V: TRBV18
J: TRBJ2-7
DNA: TGTGCCAGCTCACCACCGTCAGGGGTCCCCTACGAGCAGTACTTC
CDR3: CASSPPSGVPYEQYF

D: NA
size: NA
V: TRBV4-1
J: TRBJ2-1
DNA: TGCGCCAGCAGCCAAGATTGGACTACGTTCAATGAGCAGTTCTTC
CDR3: CASSQDWTTFNEQFF

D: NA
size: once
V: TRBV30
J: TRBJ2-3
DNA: TGTGCCTGGACCATCGGGGGTCCGCAGTATTTT
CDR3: CAWTIGGPQYF

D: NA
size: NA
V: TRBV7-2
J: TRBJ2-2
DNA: TGTGCCAGCAGCTTAGACGGCCCGCGGATTTGGGAAGCCGGGGAGCTGTTTTTT
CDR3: CASSLDGPRIWEAGELFF

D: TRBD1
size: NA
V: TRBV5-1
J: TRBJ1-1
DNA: TGCGCCAGCAGCGACGGGACAGGGGGTATGCACACTGAAGCTTTCTTT
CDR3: CASSDGTGGMHTEAFF